This T cell receptor (beta chain) was obtained from a study of CD4 T cells in relation to SARS-CoV-2 and coronaviruses. On the study more broadly: Crossreactive spike epitopes shared across donors were mapped to their HLA restriction.

As for this clone: What it binds is not known.

The data were produced by immunoSEQ multiplex PCR, yet TCRdb's version contains in-frame clones alone and is incomplete. The sample records about 55,000 clones, 86% being singletons. General study results and limits: Approximately 65% of donors had memory CD4+ clonotypes crossrecognizing SARS-CoV-2 and common cold coronavirus spike. Samples before the pandemic and after infection were not matched within any donor.

Unexposed donor CD4+ T cells date from about 2011-2018, before the COVID-19 pandemic. The CDR3 spans 16 residues. V lost 4 bases, J lost 7 bases, and 13 bases stayed unmatched. The germline CDR1 and CDR2 sequences are SGHAT and FQNNGV. The sequence was obtained from a human donor in good health. The sequencing sample was made of memory CD4+ T cells from PBMCs. V gene TRBV11-2 combines with J gene TRBJ1-5; TRBD1 matches at 7 bases. CDR3 nucleotides: TGTGCCAGCAGCTCGACCTCTCAGGGGGACAACCAGCCCCAGCATTTT. This translates into CASSSTSQGDNQPQHF. Based on the CDR3 plus reference TRBV11-2 and TRBJ1-5, the full variable domain is EAGVAQSPRYKIIEKRQSVAFWCNPISGHATLYWYQQILGQGPKLLIQFQNNGVVDDSQLPKDRFSAERLKGVDSTLKIQPAKLEDSAVYLCASSSTSQGDNQPQHFGDGTRLSIL.